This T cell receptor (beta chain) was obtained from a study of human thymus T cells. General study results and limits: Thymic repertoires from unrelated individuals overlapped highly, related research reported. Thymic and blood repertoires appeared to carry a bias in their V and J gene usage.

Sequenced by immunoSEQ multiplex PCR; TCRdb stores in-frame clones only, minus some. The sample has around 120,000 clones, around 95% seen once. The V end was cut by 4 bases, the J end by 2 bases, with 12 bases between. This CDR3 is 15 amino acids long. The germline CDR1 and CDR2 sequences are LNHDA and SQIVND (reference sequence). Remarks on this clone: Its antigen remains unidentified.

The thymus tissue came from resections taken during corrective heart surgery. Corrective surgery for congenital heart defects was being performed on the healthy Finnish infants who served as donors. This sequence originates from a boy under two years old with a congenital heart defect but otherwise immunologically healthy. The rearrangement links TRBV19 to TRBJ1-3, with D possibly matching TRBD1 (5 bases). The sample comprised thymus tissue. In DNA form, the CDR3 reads TGTGCCAGTAGTACCCATCGGGGGGCTGGAAACACCATATATTTT. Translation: CASSTHRGAGNTIYF. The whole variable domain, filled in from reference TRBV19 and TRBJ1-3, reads DGGITQSPKYLFRKEGQNVTLSCEQNLNHDAMYWYRQDPGQGLRLIYYSQIVNDFQKGDIAEGYSVSREKKESFPLTVTSAQKNPTAFYLCASSTHRGAGNTIYFGEGSWLTVV.